A single sample gave rise to the 17 T cell receptor beta chains below, sequenced in a study of T cell responses to AZD1222 COVID-19 vaccine. TCRdb's table, derived via immunoSEQ multiplex PCR, lists solely in-frame clones and lacks some. The sample contains 140,000 or so clones, roughly 93% of which appear only once. Here the sequenced sample was peripheral blood, taken 28 days after the second AZD1222 dose. These receptors were obtained from an adult who received the AZD1222 COVID-19 vaccine.

The CDR3 coding sequence is TGTGCCAGCAGCTTAGAAGGAGCCGAAGCTTTCTTT. It translates to CASSLEGAEAFF. The chain is built from TRBV6-5 and TRBJ1-1; D remains unclear. Germline CDR1 reads MNHEY; CDR2 reads SVGAGI. CDR3 length: 12 amino acids. The V and J ends lost 6 bases and 8 bases respectively, with 13 bases between them.

This chain joins TRBV27 and TRBJ2-1; TRBD2 matches at 7 bases. The CDR3 spans 15 residues. CDR1 is MNHEY and CDR2 is SMNVEV in the germline V gene (reference sequence). Unmatched junction bases numbered 6, after V lost 3 bases and J lost 4 bases. The CDR3 here is CASSLTGGSYNEQFF. The CDR3 bases are TGTGCCAGCAGTTTGACGGGAGGATCTTACAATGAGCAGTTCTTC.

The rearrangement uses TRBV18 and TRBJ1-2, with 7 bases identical to TRBD1. With 1 base clipped from V and 6 bases from J, the junction kept 5 bases outside the gene matches. Germline-derived CDR1 and CDR2 are KGHSH and LQKENI. The CDR3 loop spans 14 amino acids. CDR3 nucleotide sequence: TGTGCCAGCTCACCACGGGGACAGAATAATGGCTACACCTTC. It yields the protein CASSPRGQNNGYTF.

J is TRBJ2-7 and V is TRBV7-8; 8 bases line up with TRBD2. V was clipped by 2 bases and J by 0 bases; unmatched bases: 9. This CDR3 has 17 amino acids. Germline CDR1 and CDR2: SGHVS and FQNEAQ. The CDR3 sequence: CASSLITSGISSYEQYF. DNA of the CDR3: TGTGCCAGCAGCTTAATAACTAGCGGTATCAGCTCCTACGAGCAGTACTTC.

This chain connects TRBV7-2 to TRBJ2-7, with 16 bases matching TRBD2. Germline V gene sequence: CDR1 SGHTA, CDR2 FQGNSA. The V and J ends lost 6 bases and 9 bases, in that order; junction bases with no gene match: 11. The CDR3 runs to 16 residues. DNA for the CDR3: TGTGCCAGCAGACAAACCGGGACTAGCGGGGGGGCCGCGCAGTACTTC. Translating gives CASRQTGTSGGAAQYF.

The chain is built from TRBV7-9 and TRBJ2-7; TRBD1 agrees at 9 bases. J was trimmed by 2 bases and V by 5 bases; bases with no gene match: 4. The CDR3 spans 14 residues. The germline CDR1 and CDR2 sequences are SEHNR and FQNEAQ (reference sequence). In DNA, the CDR3 is TGTGCCAGCAGCCAACGGACAGGGGCCTACGAGCAGTACTTC. Protein: CASSQRTGAYEQYF.

The chain links TRBV15 to TRBJ2-1, with 13 bases aligning to TRBD2. Germline V gene data show CDR1 as LNHNV and CDR2 as YYDKDF (reference sequence). The CDR3 sequence is 18 residues long. The ends lost 3 bases at V and 0 bases at J; junction bases unmatched: 5. CDR3 nucleotide sequence: TGTGCCACCAGCAGGACTAGCGGGGGGCCTCACTCCTACAATGAGCAGTTCTTC. Its translation: CATSRTSGGPHSYNEQFF. The whole variable domain, filled in from reference TRBV15 and TRBJ2-1, reads DAMVIQNPRYQVTQFGKPVTLSCSQTLNHNVMYWYQQKSSQAPKLLFHYYDKDFNNEADTPDNFQSRRPNTSFCFLDIRSPGLGDTAMYLCATSRTSGGPHSYNEQFFGPGTRLTVL.

The table lists this clone with a count of one. This sequence joins TRBV12-3 or TRBV12-4 and TRBJ1-2; 7 bases align to TRBD1. CDR3 size: 13 residues. With V trimmed by 2 bases and J by 5 bases, 2 bases remained unmatched. CDR3 DNA sequence: TGTGCCAGCAGTTTACCAGGGGGTTATGGCTACACCTTC. Amino acid sequence: CASSLPGGYGYTF.

The chain links TRBV27 to TRBJ1-1; D might be TRBD1 (5 bases). The CDR3 extends over 14 amino acids. CDR1 is MNHEY and CDR2 is SMNVEV in the germline V gene (reference sequence). The ends were cut back, 3 bases at V and 4 bases at J, with 12 bases in the middle. CDR3 loop: CASSFQGRATEAFF. The CDR3 bases are TGTGCCAGCAGTTTCCAGGGTAGGGCCACTGAAGCTTTCTTT.

The J gene is TRBJ2-3, the V gene TRBV5-6, with TRBD2 identical over 9 bases. V trimming: 5 bases; J trimming: 6 bases; junction bases outside the gene matches: 10. The germline gives CDR1 SGHDT, CDR2 YYEEEE. This CDR3 has 15 amino acids. The CDR3 nucleotides read TGTGCCAGCAGACCTTTAGCGGGAGTGGGTGATACGCAGTATTTT. Translating it yields CASRPLAGVGDTQYF.

This clone was found once. The chain has TRBV7-9 and TRBJ1-2, with D unresolved. Trimming stripped 4 bases from V and 6 bases from J, with 18 bases between. CDR1 is SEHNR and CDR2 is FQNEAQ in the germline V gene (reference sequence). This CDR3 region has 15 residues. CDR3 sequence: CASSSLSWAGDGYTF. The CDR3 coding sequence is TGTGCCAGCAGCTCCCTCAGTTGGGCCGGAGATGGCTACACCTTC.

The V and J genes are TRBV9 and TRBJ1-3; weak D call: TRBD1 (5 bases). The CDR3 spans 13 residues. Trimming removed 3 bases at V and 4 bases at J, with 8 bases between. Germline values: CDR1 SGDLS, CDR2 YYNGEE. DNA for the CDR3: TGTGCCAGCAGCGCCCGACAGGGAAACACCATATATTTT. Translating it yields CASSARQGNTIYF.

This clone was observed once. The rearrangement joins TRBV6-1 to TRBJ1-1, with a weak D call TRBD1 (6 bases). CDR3 length: 18 amino acids. V dropped 1 base and J dropped 3 bases, with 21 bases sitting between them. In germline, CDR1 is MNHNS, CDR2 SASEGT. In DNA form, the CDR3 reads TGTGCCAGCAGTGAAGAGGGGGTGGGGGGCCCCCTTGACACTGAAGCTTTCTTT. It yields the protein CASSEEGVGGPLDTEAFF.

V and J are TRBV5-4 and TRBJ1-4; 9 nucleotides agree with TRBD1. The trim removed 4 bases at V and 4 bases at J, leaving 8 bases unmatched. The CDR3 consists of 16 residues. Per the germline V gene, CDR1 is SGHNT and CDR2 is YYREEE (reference sequence). The CDR3 region is CASSRTGDLVNEKLFF. CDR3 DNA sequence: TGTGCCAGCAGCCGGACAGGGGATCTAGTTAATGAAAAACTGTTTTTT.

CDR3 region: CASSTTRGGNQPQHF. Written as DNA, the CDR3 is TGTGCCAGCAGTACCACGCGGGGTGGCAATCAGCCCCAGCATTTT. V is TRBV27 and J is TRBJ1-5; D call uncertain. Trimming left V 5 bases short and J 2 bases short, with 13 bases between. Per germline, CDR1 MNHEY and CDR2 SMNVEV (reference sequence). There are 15 residues in the CDR3.

The genes are TRBV19 and TRBJ2-7; 8 bases match TRBD1. CDR3 length equals 14 residues. Trimming took 0 bases from V and 6 from J; bases not matched to a gene: 4. Germline V gene lookup returns CDR1 LNHDA and CDR2 SQIVND (reference sequence). The CDR3 reads CASSIDRQGSEQYF. Here the CDR3 DNA reads TGTGCCAGTAGTATAGACCGACAGGGGAGCGAGCAGTACTTC.

V usage is TRBV20-1 and J usage is TRBJ1-5; 9 bases fit TRBD1. The length of the CDR3 is 15 residues. Germline loops: CDR1 DFQATT, CDR2 SNEGSKA (reference sequence). V lost 3 bases and J lost 6; bases outside the gene matches: 9. The CDR3 region is CSASRGQGGGQPQHF. The CDR3 nucleotides are TGCAGTGCTAGTCGGGGACAGGGTGGTGGTCAGCCCCAGCATTTT.